The 22 T cell receptor beta chains in this list originate from one sample, sequenced in a study of CD8+ T cells in alopecia areata. The sequencing template was cDNA reverse transcribed from extracted RNA. TCRdb's table, derived via immunoSEQ multiplex PCR, lists solely in-frame clones and lacks some. The sample lists some 150,000 clones, around 64% occurring once. Material: CD8+ T cells sorted from blood, obtained at week 0. These receptors were obtained from a human donor with alopecia areata.

The chain links TRBV5-1 to TRBJ2-7; 11 bases line up with TRBD1. Trimming took 2 bases from V and 6 from J; bases not matched to a gene: 4. There are 14 residues in the CDR3. The germline gives CDR1 SGHRS, CDR2 YFSETQ. CDR3 loop: CASSFGQGAFEQYF. The CDR3 coding sequence is TGCGCCAGCAGCTTCGGACAGGGGGCCTTCGAGCAGTACTTC.

The V call is TRBV7-9, the J call TRBJ2-1, with D tentatively TRBD1 (5 bases). The germline V and J ends were trimmed by 3 bases and 1 base, with 16 bases remaining between them. Per the germline V gene, CDR1 is SEHNR and CDR2 is FQNEAQ (reference sequence). The CDR3 length is 17 residues. CDR3 amino acids: CASSFLPQGSSYNEQFF. The CDR3 coding sequence is TGTGCCAGCAGCTTTCTTCCGCAGGGTTCTTCCTACAATGAGCAGTTCTTC.

The chain employs TRBV29-1 and TRBJ2-2; TRBD1 matches 9 bases. The CDR3 is 14 residues long. V shed 7 bases, J shed 5 bases, and the junction held 8 bases outside the gene matches. Germline V lookup: CDR1 SQVTM, CDR2 ANQGSEA. The chain's CDR3 is CSALTGGRTGELFF. Written as DNA, the CDR3 is TGCAGCGCGCTCACAGGGGGCCGGACCGGGGAGCTGTTTTTT.

This clone came up a few times. The rearrangement uses TRBV29-1 and TRBJ2-1; TRBD1 aligns across 8 bases. The CDR3 contains 17 residues. Germline loops: CDR1 SQVTM, CDR2 ANQGSEA. J lost 1 base, V lost 6 bases, and 14 bases had no gene match. CDR3: CSVVIPARQGSYNEQFF. For the CDR3, the DNA is TGCAGCGTCGTTATCCCAGCCCGACAGGGGTCCTACAATGAGCAGTTCTTC.

Many counts were recorded for this clone. The CDR3 sequence is CASSLDGQGSTYEQYF. The DNA for the CDR3 is TGTGCCAGCAGCTTAGATGGGCAGGGGTCGACCTACGAGCAGTACTTC. The chain is built from TRBV7-9 and TRBJ2-7, with TRBD1 as a possible D gene (6 bases). The germline V and J ends were trimmed by 1 base and 2 bases, with 15 bases remaining between them. Germline CDR1 SEHNR, CDR2 FQNEAQ (reference sequence). The CDR3 runs 16 residues.

CDR3 sequence (DNA): TGTGCCAGCAGCTTTGGGACCTACGAGCAGTACTTC. It is translated as CASSFGTYEQYF. This chain links TRBV5-6 with TRBJ2-7; D gene uncertain. CDR3 length equals 12 residues. Germline CDR1 is SGHDT and CDR2 is YYEEEE. With 2 bases removed from V and 2 bases from J, the gap between germline ends came to 5 bases.

The V call is TRBV9, the J call TRBJ2-1, with a weak D call TRBD1 (5 bases). Germline CDR1 reads SGDLS; CDR2 reads YYNGEE. V was cut by 7 bases and J by 4 bases, with 15 bases left in between. The CDR3 is made up of 14 amino acids. The CDR3 coding sequence is TGTGCCAGCGGGAAGGGGCTTCGTTACAATGAGCAGTTCTTC. Translation gives CASGKGLRYNEQFF.

The chain couples TRBV4-1 to TRBJ2-7; D gene unclear. Trimming removed 2 bases from V and 3 bases from J, with 8 bases in between. The germline V gene encodes CDR1 MGHRA and CDR2 YSYEKL. The CDR3 has 13 amino acids. CDR3 loop: CASSQRADYEQYF. CDR3 sequence (DNA): TGCGCCAGCAGCCAAAGGGCCGACTACGAGCAGTACTTC.

The gene calls are TRBV2 and TRBJ2-1; TRBD2 is a possible D gene (6 bases). The CDR3 loop spans 15 amino acids. V gave up 3 bases and J gave up 7 bases, with 16 bases separating them. The germline V gene has CDR1 SNHLY and CDR2 FYNNEI. The CDR3 coding sequence is TGTGCCAGCAGTGAGCCGGGGGACGGGCGGAATGAGCAGTTCTTC. Translated: CASSEPGDGRNEQFF.

The chain links TRBV27 to TRBJ2-7; the match to TRBD1 covers 8 bases. Germline trimming cut 6 bases from V and 5 bases from J; bases unmatched to any gene: 9. The germline V gene has CDR1 MNHEY and CDR2 SMNVEV (reference sequence). This CDR3 comprises 14 residues. The CDR3 nucleotides read TGTGCCAGCAGCCCCGGGACAGGTACCCACGAGCAGTACTTC. Its translation is CASSPGTGTHEQYF.

This clone was seen a few times. The chain employs TRBV14 and TRBJ2-5; D ambiguous. V lost 4 bases to trimming and J lost 5 bases, with 17 bases between them. Germline loops: CDR1 SGHDN, CDR2 FVKESK. The CDR3 has 15 amino acids. CDR3 nucleotide sequence: TGTGCCAGCAGCCCGTTGGATGGATTCGGGGAGACCCAGTACTTC. Translation gives CASSPLDGFGETQYF.

The table lists this clone with a count of one. The chain carries TRBV6-1 and TRBJ1-2; D remains ambiguous. This CDR3 spans 12 amino acids. V was clipped by 6 bases and J by 7 bases, with 12 bases between them. Germline CDR1 is MNHNS and CDR2 is SASEGT. CDR3 DNA: TGTGCCAGCAGCACATTAGTGCTTGGCTACACCTTC. Amino acid sequence: CASSTLVLGYTF.

The chain recombines TRBV12-5 with TRBJ2-2; 10 bases are a match to TRBD1. The CDR3 has 16 residues. Looked up from germline, CDR1 is LGHNT and CDR2 is FRNRAP. The V gene end was trimmed by 9 bases and the J gene end by 1 base; junction bases not matched to a gene: 8. CDR3 protein: CASLPGDRGNTGELFF. The CDR3 bases are TGTGCTAGCTTACCCGGGGACAGGGGGAACACCGGGGAGCTGTTTTTT.

The chain combines TRBV5-1 with TRBJ2-2; 7 bases agree with TRBD1. The V and J ends lost 2 bases and 2 bases, in that order; junction bases with no gene match: 9. From germline, CDR1 is SGHRS and CDR2 YFSETQ. The CDR3 covers 17 residues. DNA for the CDR3: TGCGCCAGCAGCTTTAGAGGACAGGCGAAAAACACCGGGGAGCTGTTTTTT. It yields the protein CASSFRGQAKNTGELFF.

There are a few counts of this clone. This chain joins TRBV6-5 and TRBJ1-2; no firm D call. V was clipped by 5 bases and J by 6 bases, with 13 bases between them. CDR1 is MNHEY, CDR2 SVGAGI, per germline. The CDR3 has 13 residues. Written as DNA, the CDR3 is TGTGCCAGCAGTAAGCTTGCACGCGATGGCTACACCTTC. Its translation is CASSKLARDGYTF.

The CDR3 coding sequence is TGTGCCAGCAGTGTTGCAGGGAAAACCTACGAGCAGTACTTC. This gives the protein CASSVAGKTYEQYF. The V call is TRBV7-9, the J call TRBJ2-7, with a possible D match to TRBD1 (5 bases). The CDR3 runs to 14 residues. V shed 6 bases and J shed 2 bases, with 14 bases lying between them. CDR1 and CDR2 (germline): SEHNR, FQNEAQ (reference sequence). Combining the CDR3 with reference TRBV7-9 and TRBJ2-7 gives the whole variable domain DTGVSQNPRHKITKRGQNVTFRCDPISEHNRLYWYRQTLGQGPEFLTYFQNEAQLEKSRLLSDRFSAERPKGSFSTLEIQRTEQGDSAMYLCASSVAGKTYEQYFGPGTRLTVT.

The count of this clone is one. This sequence joins TRBV27 and TRBJ2-1; no firm D call. The CDR3 runs to 14 residues. Per germline, CDR1 MNHEY and CDR2 SMNVEV (reference sequence). Trimming removed 2 bases at V and 6 bases at J, with 11 bases between. As DNA, the CDR3 is TGTGCCAGCAGTTTAAAGGGTGAGCGCAATGAGCAGTTCTTC. It translates to CASSLKGERNEQFF.

As for this clone: This sample includes further DNA sequences coding for the same CDR3. The chain recombines TRBV6-5 with TRBJ2-6; D is unclear. Trimming stripped 0 bases from V and 4 bases from J, with 4 bases between. Germline V gives CDR1 MNHEY, CDR2 SVGAGI. The CDR3 has 14 amino acids. The CDR3 is CASSYSSGANVLTF. In DNA, the CDR3 is TGTGCCAGCAGTTACTCATCAGGGGCCAACGTCCTGACTTTC.

This clone was seen a few times. This chain joins TRBV7-2 and TRBJ2-7; D not certain. The CDR3 runs 15 residues. The germline V gene has CDR1 SGHTA and CDR2 FQGNSA. V was shortened by 3 bases and J by 2 bases, with 14 bases between the two germline ends. The CDR3 region has the DNA TGTGCCAGCAGCTTCTGGACCCATCTAACCTACGAGCAGTACTTC. It is translated as CASSFWTHLTYEQYF.

This chain links TRBV2 with TRBJ2-7; D not certain. The CDR3 consists of 13 residues. Trimming left V 8 bases short and J 0 bases short, with 11 bases between. The germline CDR1 and CDR2 sequences are SNHLY and FYNNEI. CDR3 sequence: CASRNIVSYEQYF. DNA for the CDR3: TGTGCCAGCCGGAACATAGTCTCCTACGAGCAGTACTTC.

The chain is built from TRBV6-5 and TRBJ2-7; 7 nucleotides align to TRBD1. CDR1 is MNHEY and CDR2 is SVGAGI in the germline V gene. This CDR3 is built from 16 residues. Trimming cost V 3 bases and J 4 bases; bases outside gene matches: 12. CDR3 sequence (DNA): TGTGCCAGCAGTTATAACCGGGACAGAGGGGAATACGAGCAGTACTTC. Amino acids: CASSYNRDRGEYEQYF.

This chain uses TRBV15 with TRBJ2-7; tentative D call: TRBD1 (6 bases). V was cut by 4 bases and J by 3 bases, with 13 bases left in between. From germline, CDR1 is LNHNV and CDR2 YYDKDF (reference sequence). This CDR3 region has 14 residues. CDR3 DNA: TGTGCCACCAGCATCTCAGGACAGAACTACGAGCAGTACTTC. This encodes CATSISGQNYEQYF. The full variable domain, rest sourced from reference TRBV15 and TRBJ2-7, is DAMVIQNPRYQVTQFGKPVTLSCSQTLNHNVMYWYQQKSSQAPKLLFHYYDKDFNNEADTPDNFQSRRPNTSFCFLDIRSPGLGDTAMYLCATSISGQNYEQYFGPGTRLTVT.